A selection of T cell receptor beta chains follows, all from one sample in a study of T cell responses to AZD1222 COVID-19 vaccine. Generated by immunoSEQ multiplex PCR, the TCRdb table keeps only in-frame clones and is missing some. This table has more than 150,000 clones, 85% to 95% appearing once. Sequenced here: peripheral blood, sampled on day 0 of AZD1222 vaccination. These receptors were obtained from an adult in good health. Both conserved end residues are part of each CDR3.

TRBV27,CASLGNTEAFF
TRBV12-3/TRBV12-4,CASSPGYYGYTF
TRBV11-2,CASSFGAVGGYTF
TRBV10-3,CAISTAVSVSYTF
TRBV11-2,CASSLGYRAKYNEQFF
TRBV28,CASSDGPEAFF
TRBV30,CAWSGQGPSTEAFF
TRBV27,CASSRTSGRAWNTGELFF
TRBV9,CASSVGVRIPYGYTF
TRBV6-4,CASSDRGGPNEKLFF
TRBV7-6,CASSLRRGETQYF
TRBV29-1,CSVGTGALETQYF
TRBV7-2,CASSFDRSYGYTF
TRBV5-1,CASRRSRADTGELFF
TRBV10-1,CASSEAGVTEAFF
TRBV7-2,CASSLVGQGAYGYTF
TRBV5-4,CASSLDRGSIGYTF